These 13 T cell receptor beta chains came from one sample sequenced in a study of response to subunit inactivated influenza vaccine. MiXCR, applied by TCRdb to the RT-PCR reads, yields one record per CDR3 protein. The data contain about 540,000 distinct CDR3 sequences, approximately 20% of them singletons. The same data also went into a second study, on T cells expressing NK-cell markers. That publication notes: 5'RACE template switching built TCR beta cDNA with unique molecular identifiers.

The specimen was CD4+ T cells sorted from PBMCs, collected approximately 12 days after vaccination. These receptors all come from a man aged 45-65 years who received an inactivated influenza vaccine.

The chain recombines TRBV4-3 with TRBJ2-6; D remains ambiguous. With 0 bases removed from V and 0 bases from J, the gap between germline ends came to 3 bases. This CDR3 comprises 15 residues. Germline V CDR1 and CDR2: LGHNA, YSLEER. CDR3 residues: CASSQEISGANVLTF. CDR3 nucleotide sequence: TGCGCCAGCAGCCAAGAGATCTCTGGGGCCAACGTCCTGACTTTC.

The chain links TRBV20-1 to TRBJ1-5; D ambiguous. CDR1 and CDR2 (germline): DFQATT, SNEGSKA (reference sequence). CDR3 length: 14 residues. V was pared by 6 bases and J by 1 base, with 13 bases between. DNA of the CDR3: TGCAGTGCCTTCAGTGGGGTGAGCAATCAGCCCCAGCATTTT. The encoded protein is CSAFSGVSNQPQHF.

This clonotype has only a few counts. The genes are TRBV11-1 and TRBJ2-2; TRBD1 might be the D (6 bases). The CDR3 is made up of 18 amino acids. The V end was cut by 0 bases, the J end by 4 bases, with 18 bases between. Germline CDR1 reads SGHAT; CDR2 reads FQDESV (reference sequence). Here the CDR3 DNA reads TGTGCCAGCAGCTTAGCGTTCTGGGCAGGGGCGAGCACCGGGGAGCTGTTTTTT. This sequence encodes CASSLAFWAGASTGELFF.

The V call is TRBV7-2, the J call TRBJ1-2, with D maybe TRBD1 (5 bases). The V and J ends lost 5 bases and 3 bases respectively, with 16 bases between them. The germline V gene has CDR1 SGHTA and CDR2 FQGNSA. The CDR3 has 15 residues. Here the CDR3 reads CASSINRGTHYGYTF. The CDR3, as DNA: TGTGCCAGCAGCATAAACAGAGGGACTCACTATGGCTACACCTTC.

The gene calls are TRBV9 and TRBJ1-6; D ambiguous. V lost 0 bases and J 7 bases, leaving 14 bases between the germline ends. Germline V lookup: CDR1 SGDLS, CDR2 YYNGEE. This CDR3 is built from 16 residues. CDR3 DNA sequence: TGTGCCAGCAGCGTAGGGCAGTTCAAAGGGAATTCACCCCTCCACTTT. Protein sequence: CASSVGQFKGNSPLHF.

The V call is TRBV12-3 or TRBV12-4, the J call TRBJ2-1; TRBD2 aligns across 12 bases. The CDR3 has 16 residues. The V gene end was trimmed by 6 bases and the J gene end by 6 bases; junction bases not matched to a gene: 9. Here the CDR3 DNA reads TGTGCCAGCAGCCTGACTAGCGGGGGTTTAGGCAATGAGCAGTTCTTC. It specifies CASSLTSGGLGNEQFF.

V gene TRBV7-2 combines with J gene TRBJ2-1; 11 bases match TRBD2. The ends lost 5 bases at V and 6 bases at J; junction bases unmatched: 12. Germline loops: CDR1 SGHTA, CDR2 FQGNSA. The CDR3 has 17 amino acids. Here the CDR3 DNA reads TGTGCCAGCAGCGGGGCTAGCGGGGGGTACTTTAGCAATGAGCAGTTCTTC. Translated, it gives CASSGASGGYFSNEQFF. Complete variable domain (other parts from reference TRBV7-2 and TRBJ2-1): GAGVSQSPSNKVTEKGKDVELRCDPISGHTALYWYRQSLGQGLEFLIYFQGNSAPDKSGLPSDRFSAERTGGSVSTLTIQRTQQEDSAVYLCASSGASGGYFSNEQFFGPGTRLTVL.

The chain links TRBV30 to TRBJ1-2, with TRBD1 matching over 11 bases. Germline-derived CDR1 and CDR2 are GTSNPN and SVGIG (reference sequence). The CDR3 totals 12 residues. V shed 8 bases, J shed 2 bases, and the junction held 1 base outside the gene matches. As DNA, the CDR3 is TGTGCCGGGGACAGGGGGAACTATGGCTACACCTTC. Translating it yields CAGDRGNYGYTF.

The chain couples TRBV2 to TRBJ2-7, with D tentatively TRBD2 (6 bases). Germline CDR1 reads SNHLY; CDR2 reads FYNNEI. The CDR3 covers 13 residues. The V end was cut by 4 bases, the J end by 11 bases, with 18 bases between. The CDR3 spells CASSVRQGGDKYF. The CDR3 nucleotides are TGTGCCAGCAGTGTGAGGCAGGGAGGCGATAAGTACTTC.

About this clonotype: A much larger clone differs from this one at a single base, so this may be a read error. The chain recombines TRBV20-1 with TRBJ1-5; maybe TRBD1 (5 bases). The germline V gene has CDR1 DFQATT and CDR2 SNEGSKA (reference sequence). CDR3 length: 13 amino acids. The V and J ends lost 1 base and 2 bases respectively, with 6 bases between them. The CDR3 DNA reads as TGCAGTGCTAGAGTGACAGGCAATCAGCCCCAGCATTTT. Its translation is CSARVTGNQPQHF.

J is TRBJ2-2 and V is TRBV4-2; D gene uncertain. Trimming took 1 base from V and 1 from J, leaving 10 bases between them. The CDR3 runs to 16 residues. From germline, CDR1 is LGHNA and CDR2 YNFKEQ. CDR3 DNA sequence: TGTGCCAGCAGCCAAGGGCTCAGGAGGAACACCGGGGAGCTGTTTTTT. It specifies CASSQGLRRNTGELFF.

This clonotype appeared a few times. The chain joins TRBV10-3 to TRBJ1-6; D remains ambiguous. Germline V gene data show CDR1 as ENHRY and CDR2 as SYGVKD. V lost 0 bases and J lost 9, with 6 bases in between. There are 13 residues in the CDR3. CDR3 sequence (DNA): TGTGCCATCAGTGAGTCGGAGGTTTCACCCCTCCACTTT. Translated: CAISESEVSPLHF.

CDR3 sequence: CASSPPGGWAEQYF. The DNA of the CDR3 is TGTGCCAGCAGCCCACCCGGGGGTTGGGCCGAGCAGTACTTC. This rearrangement joins TRBV6-1 to TRBJ2-7, with D tentatively TRBD2 (6 bases). V dropped 6 bases and J dropped 6 bases, with 18 bases sitting between them. Per the germline V gene, CDR1 is MNHNS and CDR2 is SASEGT. CDR3 length equals 14 residues.